One sample yielded the 17 T cell receptor beta chains listed below, sequenced in a study of cytomegalovirus exposure and HLA in healthy donors. A multiplex PCR was run with 60 Vbeta primers and 13 Jbeta primers. The assay was immunoSEQ multiplex PCR, and TCRdb's table has in-frame clones only and misses some. The sample has 98,000 or so clones, approximately 76% seen once. What was sequenced was PBMCs. The receptors derive from a woman under 30 in good health and CMV-seropositive.

The chain uses TRBV9 and TRBJ2-7; D may be TRBD2 (6 bases). Trimming shortened V by 3 bases and J by 3 bases, and 10 bases separated the two germline ends. CDR3 length: 13 residues. Germline assignment: CDR1 SGDLS and CDR2 YYNGEE. The CDR3 coding sequence is TGTGCCAGCAGCGCGGTGGGGGGCTACGAGCAGTACTTC. Its protein product is CASSAVGGYEQYF.

The chain combines TRBV10-2 with TRBJ2-1; 14 bases match TRBD2. This CDR3 has 15 amino acids. The V gene's germline CDR1 is WSHSY and CDR2 SAAADI. With 7 bases clipped from V and 13 bases from J, the junction kept 12 bases outside the gene matches. CDR3 amino acids: CASMQTRLAGGEQFF. CDR3 nucleotide sequence: TGCGCCAGCATGCAGACCCGACTAGCGGGAGGGGAACAGTTCTTC.

This chain links TRBV7-9 with TRBJ2-2, with 8 nucleotides matching TRBD2. Germline V gene lookup returns CDR1 SEHNR and CDR2 FQNEAQ (reference sequence). The CDR3 spans 16 residues. V gave up 2 bases and J gave up 7 bases; unmatched junction bases: 9. The chain's CDR3 is CASSLIPGGVNGELFF. The CDR3 DNA is TGTGCCAGCAGCTTAATCCCGGGAGGGGTTAACGGGGAGCTGTTTTTT.

The chain carries TRBV27 and TRBJ2-2, with 9 bases aligning to TRBD1. Germline loops: CDR1 MNHEY, CDR2 SMNVEV (reference sequence). With V trimmed by 5 bases and J by 4 bases, 17 bases remained unmatched. The CDR3 runs to 19 residues. The CDR3 is CASSRPGQGIQRTTGELFF. The DNA for the CDR3 is TGTGCCAGCAGTCGACCGGGACAGGGTATCCAGCGGACCACCGGGGAGCTGTTTTTT.

The gene calls are TRBV6-1 and TRBJ1-2; D perhaps matches TRBD1 (6 bases). Between the trimmed V and J ends, which lost 1 base and 6 bases, there was a span of 12 bases. The CDR3 is 14 amino acids. Germline CDR1 and CDR2: MNHNS and SASEGT. As DNA, the CDR3 is TGTGCCAGCAGTGAAGAGGCAGGGGCGAATGGCTACACCTTC. Protein sequence: CASSEEAGANGYTF.

This sequence joins TRBV19 and TRBJ1-5; TRBD1 is a possible D gene (5 bases). This CDR3 comprises 14 residues. Germline CDR1 is LNHDA and CDR2 is SQIVND (reference sequence). V was cut by 3 bases and J by 7 bases, with 13 bases left in between. The CDR3 coding sequence is TGTGCCAGTAGTATCGAAGGGGCGCGACAGCCCCAGCATTTT. This gives the protein CASSIEGARQPQHF.

V is TRBV29-1 and J is TRBJ1-2; TRBD1 matches 10 bases. CDR1 is SQVTM, CDR2 ANQGSEA, per germline. Trimming removed 7 bases from V and 7 bases from J; junction bases left unmatched: 6. CDR3 size: 12 residues. The CDR3 here is CSERTGGGGYTF. The CDR3 nucleotides are TGCAGCGAACGGACAGGGGGTGGTGGCTACACCTTC.

This clone was recorded many times. The chain is built from TRBV6-5 and TRBJ1-1; a weak D match, TRBD1 (5 bases). The germline V gene encodes CDR1 MNHEY and CDR2 SVGAGI. Deletions cut 2 bases from V and 4 bases from J, with 8 bases between. This CDR3 region has 13 residues. CDR3 protein: CASSYIGGTEAFF. The CDR3, as DNA: TGTGCCAGCAGTTACATCGGGGGCACTGAAGCTTTCTTT.

V gene TRBV11-3 combines with J gene TRBJ1-1, with D tentatively TRBD1 (6 bases). Looked up from germline, CDR1 is SGHNT and CDR2 is YENEEA. The CDR3 loop spans 16 amino acids. V lost 4 bases and J lost 0, with 15 bases in between. CDR3 bases: TGTGCCAGCAGCTCCCGGACAGACCCAATGAACACTGAAGCTTTCTTT. Protein product: CASSSRTDPMNTEAFF.

The CDR3 loop is CASRLAGVYEQYF. The CDR3 DNA is TGTGCCAGCAGACTAGCGGGCGTCTACGAGCAGTACTTC. The V gene is TRBV7-8, the J gene TRBJ2-7; 9 bases match TRBD2. Germline V gene lookup returns CDR1 SGHVS and CDR2 FQNEAQ. The CDR3 sequence is 13 residues long. V was clipped by 6 bases and J by 3 bases; unmatched bases: 3.

This clone showed up just a few times. The chain combines TRBV27 with TRBJ2-3; TRBD2 aligns across 8 bases. The length of the CDR3 is 17 residues. V shed 3 bases, J shed 4 bases, and the junction held 12 bases outside the gene matches. CDR1 is MNHEY and CDR2 is SMNVEV in the germline V gene (reference sequence). CDR3 bases: TGTGCCAGCAGTTTTCAGACGGGCGGGAGGCGGGCAGATACGCAGTATTTT. It codes for CASSFQTGGRRADTQYF.

The rearrangement uses TRBV1 and TRBJ2-3; the table gives TRBD1 as D, unverified against the DNA. TRBV1 is a listed pseudogene. CDR3 length equals 11 residues. The CDR3 sequence: CTSRAPRGEYF. For the CDR3, the DNA is TGCACCAGCAGAGCCCCCAGGGGGGAGTATTTT.

The chain employs TRBV10-2 and TRBJ1-3, with D maybe TRBD1 (6 bases). Trimming left V 6 bases short and J 2 bases short, with 8 bases between. The length of the CDR3 is 13 residues. In germline, CDR1 is WSHSY, CDR2 SAAADI. The CDR3 spells CASRQGPGNTIYF. The CDR3 bases are TGCGCCAGCAGGCAGGGGCCTGGAAACACCATATATTTT.

The J gene is TRBJ2-3, the V gene TRBV5-1, with TRBD2 matching over 7 bases. From germline, CDR1 is SGHRS and CDR2 YFSETQ. The CDR3 has 16 residues. V dropped 0 bases and J dropped 1; count of bases not matched to a gene: 5. DNA for the CDR3: TGCGCCAGCAGCTTGGCCCTAGCGGCAGGCACAGATACGCAGTATTTT. Residues: CASSLALAAGTDTQYF.

The V and J genes are TRBV10-3 and TRBJ2-7; 11 bases line up with TRBD2. The CDR3 is 15 residues long. After removal of 6 bases from V and 0 bases from J, the junction contained 4 bases not matched to a gene. CDR1 ENHRY and CDR2 SYGVKD come from the germline V gene. CDR3 nucleotide sequence: TGTGCCATCAGAGATAGCGGGAGGGCCTCCTACGAGCAGTACTTC. Translated, it gives CAIRDSGRASYEQYF.

The chain employs TRBV7-9 and TRBJ2-5; D unclear. Per germline, CDR1 SEHNR and CDR2 FQNEAQ (reference sequence). V was pared by 3 bases and J by 0 bases, with 8 bases between. The CDR3 loop spans 14 amino acids. CDR3 nucleotides: TGTGCCAGCAGCTTGGGCATGGACCAAGAGACCCAGTACTTC. It codes for CASSLGMDQETQYF.

This clone was picked up one time. V usage is TRBV7-8 and J usage is TRBJ2-7; D not certain. This CDR3 is built from 14 residues. V dropped 0 bases and J dropped 3 bases, with 9 bases sitting between them. CDR1 SGHVS and CDR2 FQNEAQ come from the germline V gene. CDR3 residues: CASSLARGDYEQYF. CDR3 coding DNA: TGTGCCAGCAGCTTAGCCCGCGGTGACTACGAGCAGTACTTC.